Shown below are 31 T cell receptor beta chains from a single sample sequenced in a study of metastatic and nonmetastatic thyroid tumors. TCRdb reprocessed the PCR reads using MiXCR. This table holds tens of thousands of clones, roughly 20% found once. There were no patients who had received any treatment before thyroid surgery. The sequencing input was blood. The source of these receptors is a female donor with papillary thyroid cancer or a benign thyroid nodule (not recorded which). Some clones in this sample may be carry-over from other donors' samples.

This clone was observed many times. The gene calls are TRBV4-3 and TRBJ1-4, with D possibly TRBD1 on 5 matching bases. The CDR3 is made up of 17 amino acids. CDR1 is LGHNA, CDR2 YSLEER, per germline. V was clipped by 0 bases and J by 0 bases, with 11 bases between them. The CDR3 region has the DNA TGCGCCAGCAGCCAAGATCGGGGGGGAGCAACTAATGAAAAACTGTTTTTT. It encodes CASSQDRGGATNEKLFF.

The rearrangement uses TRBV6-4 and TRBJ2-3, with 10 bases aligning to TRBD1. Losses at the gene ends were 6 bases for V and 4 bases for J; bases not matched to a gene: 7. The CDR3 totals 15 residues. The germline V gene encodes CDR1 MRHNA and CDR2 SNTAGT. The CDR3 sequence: CASSLTGGEADTQYF. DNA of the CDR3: TGTGCCAGCAGCTTGACAGGGGGCGAAGCAGATACGCAGTATTTT.

CDR3 region: CASSYSEWATEAFF. The CDR3 DNA follows: TGTGCCAGCAGTTACTCGGAGTGGGCCACTGAAGCTTTCTTT. The chain employs TRBV6-6 and TRBJ1-1; D is unclear. Germline CDR1 and CDR2: MNHNY and SVGAGI (reference sequence). Between the trimmed V and J ends, which lost 0 bases and 4 bases, there was a span of 9 bases. The CDR3 extends over 14 amino acids.

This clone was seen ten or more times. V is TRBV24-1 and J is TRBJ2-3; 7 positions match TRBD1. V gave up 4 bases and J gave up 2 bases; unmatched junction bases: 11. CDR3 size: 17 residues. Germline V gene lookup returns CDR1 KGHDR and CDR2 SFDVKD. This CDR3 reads CATSDTRTGKHTDTQYF. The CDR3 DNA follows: TGTGCCACCAGTGACACCCGGACAGGAAAGCACACAGATACGCAGTATTTT.

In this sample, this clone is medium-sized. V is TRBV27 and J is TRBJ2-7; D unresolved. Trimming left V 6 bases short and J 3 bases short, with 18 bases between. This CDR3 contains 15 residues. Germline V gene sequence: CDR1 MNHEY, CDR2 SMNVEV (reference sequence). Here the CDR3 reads CASSARIGDYYEQYF. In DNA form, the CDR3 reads TGTGCCAGCAGCGCCCGGATTGGGGATTACTACGAGCAGTACTTC.

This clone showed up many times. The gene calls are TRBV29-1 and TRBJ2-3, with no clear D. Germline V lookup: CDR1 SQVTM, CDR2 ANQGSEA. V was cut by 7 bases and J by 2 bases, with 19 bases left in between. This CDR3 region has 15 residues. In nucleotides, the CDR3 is TGCAGCGCCCGGAGAGGTCTAGGAGTCACAGATACGCAGTATTTT. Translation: CSARRGLGVTDTQYF.

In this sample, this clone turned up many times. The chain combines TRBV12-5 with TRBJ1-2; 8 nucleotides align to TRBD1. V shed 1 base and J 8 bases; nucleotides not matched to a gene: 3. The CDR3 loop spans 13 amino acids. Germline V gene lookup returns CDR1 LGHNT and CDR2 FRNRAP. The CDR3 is CASGLGTGQGYTF. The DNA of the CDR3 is TGTGCTAGTGGTTTGGGGACAGGGCAAGGCTACACCTTC.

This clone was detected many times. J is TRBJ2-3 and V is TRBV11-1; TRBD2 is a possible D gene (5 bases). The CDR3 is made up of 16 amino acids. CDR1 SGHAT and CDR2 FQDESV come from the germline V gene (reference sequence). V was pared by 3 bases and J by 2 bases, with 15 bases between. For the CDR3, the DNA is TGTGCCAGCAGCTTGCCTTTAGCGCCTCACACAGATACGCAGTATTTT. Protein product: CASSLPLAPHTDTQYF.

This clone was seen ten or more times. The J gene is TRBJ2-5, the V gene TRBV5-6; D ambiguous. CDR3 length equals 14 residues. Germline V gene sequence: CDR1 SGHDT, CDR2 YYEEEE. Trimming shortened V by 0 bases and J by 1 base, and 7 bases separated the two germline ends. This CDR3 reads CASSLVQTQETQYF. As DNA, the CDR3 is TGTGCCAGCAGCTTGGTTCAGACCCAAGAGACCCAGTACTTC.

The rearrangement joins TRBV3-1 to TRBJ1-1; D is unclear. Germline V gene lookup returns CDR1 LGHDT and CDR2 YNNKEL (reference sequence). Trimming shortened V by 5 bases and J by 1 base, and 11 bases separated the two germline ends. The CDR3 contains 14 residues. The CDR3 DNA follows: TGTGCCAGCAGCTCGGATACAGCGAACACTGAAGCTTTCTTT. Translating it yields CASSSDTANTEAFF.

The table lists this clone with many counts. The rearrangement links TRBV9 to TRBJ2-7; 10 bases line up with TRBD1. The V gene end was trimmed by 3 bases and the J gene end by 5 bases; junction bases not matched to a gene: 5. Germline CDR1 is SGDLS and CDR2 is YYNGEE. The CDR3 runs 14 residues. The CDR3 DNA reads TGTGCCAGCAGCGGTGGGACAGGGGTTGACGAGCAGTACTTC. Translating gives CASSGGTGVDEQYF.

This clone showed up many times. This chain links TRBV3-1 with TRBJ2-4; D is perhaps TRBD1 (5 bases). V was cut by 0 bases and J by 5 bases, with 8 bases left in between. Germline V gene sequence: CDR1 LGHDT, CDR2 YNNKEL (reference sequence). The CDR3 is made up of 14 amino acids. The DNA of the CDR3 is TGTGCCAGCAGCCAAGAAGTCAGGGAAAACATTCAGTACTTC. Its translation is CASSQEVRENIQYF. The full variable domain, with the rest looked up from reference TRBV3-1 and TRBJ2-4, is DTAVSQTPKYLVTQMGNDKSIKCEQNLGHDTMYWYKQDSKKFLKIMFSYNNKELIINETVPNRFSPKSPDKAHLNLHINSLELGDSAVYFCASSQEVRENIQYFGAGTRLSVL.

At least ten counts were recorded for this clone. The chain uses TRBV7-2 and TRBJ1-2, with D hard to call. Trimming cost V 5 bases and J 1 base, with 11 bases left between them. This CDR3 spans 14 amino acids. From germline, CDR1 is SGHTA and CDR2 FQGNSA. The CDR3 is CASSPRTDNYGYTF. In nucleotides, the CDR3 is TGTGCCAGCAGCCCTCGGACGGATAACTATGGCTACACCTTC.

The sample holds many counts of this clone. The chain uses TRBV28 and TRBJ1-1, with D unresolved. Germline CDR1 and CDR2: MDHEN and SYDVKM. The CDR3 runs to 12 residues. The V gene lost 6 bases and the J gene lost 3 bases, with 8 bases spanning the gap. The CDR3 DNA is TGTGCCAGCAGCATACTCCACACTGAAGCTTTCTTT. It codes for CASSILHTEAFF.

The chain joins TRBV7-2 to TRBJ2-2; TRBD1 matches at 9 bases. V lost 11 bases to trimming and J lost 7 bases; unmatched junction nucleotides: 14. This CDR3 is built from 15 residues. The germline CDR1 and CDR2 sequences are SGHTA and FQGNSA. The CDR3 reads CASTGTGLSGGELFF. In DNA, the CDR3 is TGTGCCTCAACCGGGACAGGGCTATCCGGCGGGGAGCTGTTTTTT.

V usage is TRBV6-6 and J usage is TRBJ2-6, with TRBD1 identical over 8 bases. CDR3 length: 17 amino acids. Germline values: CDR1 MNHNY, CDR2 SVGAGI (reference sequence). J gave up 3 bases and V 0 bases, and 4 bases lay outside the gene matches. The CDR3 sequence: CASSYSAGGGGANVLTF. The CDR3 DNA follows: TGTGCCAGCAGTTACTCGGCAGGGGGCGGTGGGGCCAACGTCCTGACTTTC.

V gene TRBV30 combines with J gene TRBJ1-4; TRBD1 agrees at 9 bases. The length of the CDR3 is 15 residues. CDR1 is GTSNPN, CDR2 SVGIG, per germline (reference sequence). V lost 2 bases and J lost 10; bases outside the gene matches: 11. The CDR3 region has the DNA TGTGCCTGGAGTCTTCTGGACAGGGGATCACCAAAACTGTTTTTT. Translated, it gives CAWSLLDRGSPKLFF.

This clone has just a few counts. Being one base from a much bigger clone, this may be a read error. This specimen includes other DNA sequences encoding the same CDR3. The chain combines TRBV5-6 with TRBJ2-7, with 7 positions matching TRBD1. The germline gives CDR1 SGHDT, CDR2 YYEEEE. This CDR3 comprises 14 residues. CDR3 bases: TGCGCCAGCAGCCCCTTGGACAGGTATGGCGAGCAGTACTTC. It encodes CASSPLDRYGEQYF. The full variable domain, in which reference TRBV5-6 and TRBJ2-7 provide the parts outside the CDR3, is DAGVTQSPTHLIKTRGQQVTLRCSPKSGHDTVSWYQQALGQGPQFIFQYYEEEERQRGNFPDRFSGHQFPNYSSELNVNALLLGDSALYLCASSPLDRYGEQYFGPGTRLTVT.

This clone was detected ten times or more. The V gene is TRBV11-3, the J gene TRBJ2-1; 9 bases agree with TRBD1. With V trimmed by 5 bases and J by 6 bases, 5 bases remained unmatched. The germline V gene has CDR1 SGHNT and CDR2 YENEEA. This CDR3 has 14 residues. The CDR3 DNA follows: TGTGCCAGCAGCCAGGGACAGGGTTCCAATGAGCAGTTCTTC. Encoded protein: CASSQGQGSNEQFF.

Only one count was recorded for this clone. DNA for the CDR3: TGCGGCGGGGGAGCGGGAGGTGAGACCCAGTACTTC. Its protein product is CGGGAGGETQYF. V is TRBV20-1 and J is TRBJ2-5, with TRBD2 identical over 9 bases. The CDR3 length is 12 residues. Germline values: CDR1 DFQATT, CDR2 SNEGSKA (reference sequence).

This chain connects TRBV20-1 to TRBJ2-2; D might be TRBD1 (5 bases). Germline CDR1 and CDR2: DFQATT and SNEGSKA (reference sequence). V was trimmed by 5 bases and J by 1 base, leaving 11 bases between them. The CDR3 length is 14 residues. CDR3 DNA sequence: TGCAGTGCTGAGAACACAGGGAACACCGGGGAGCTGTTTTTT. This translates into CSAENTGNTGELFF.

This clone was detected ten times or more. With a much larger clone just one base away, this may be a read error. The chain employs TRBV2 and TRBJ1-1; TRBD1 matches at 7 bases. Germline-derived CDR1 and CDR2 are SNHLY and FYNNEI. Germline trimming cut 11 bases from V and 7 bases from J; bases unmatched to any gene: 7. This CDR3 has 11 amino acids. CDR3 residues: CARGRDSEAFF. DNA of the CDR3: TGTGCCCGCGGCCGGGACAGTGAAGCTTTCTTT.

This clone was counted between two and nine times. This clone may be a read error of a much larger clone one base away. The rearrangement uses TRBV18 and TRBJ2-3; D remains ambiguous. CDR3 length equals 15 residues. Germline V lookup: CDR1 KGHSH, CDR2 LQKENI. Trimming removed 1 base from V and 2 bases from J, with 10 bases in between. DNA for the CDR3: TGTGCCAGCTCACCACTCGGTGGCCCCACAGATACGCAGTATTTT. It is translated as CASSPLGGPTDTQYF.

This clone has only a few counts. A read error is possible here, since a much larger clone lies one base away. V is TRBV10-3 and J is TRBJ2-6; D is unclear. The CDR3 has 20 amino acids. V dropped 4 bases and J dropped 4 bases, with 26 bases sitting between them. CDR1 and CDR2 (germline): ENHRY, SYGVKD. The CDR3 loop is CAISGSGHSLLPRGANVLTF. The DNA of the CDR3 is TGTGCCATCAGTGGGAGTGGGCATTCCCTCCTCCCAAGGGGGGCCAACGTCCTGACTTTC.

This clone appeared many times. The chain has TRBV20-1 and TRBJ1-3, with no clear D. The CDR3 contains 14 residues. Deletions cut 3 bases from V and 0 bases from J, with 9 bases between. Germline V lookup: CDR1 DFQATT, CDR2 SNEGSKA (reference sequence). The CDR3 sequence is CSARAGDSGNTIYF. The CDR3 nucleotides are TGCAGTGCTAGGGCCGGGGACTCTGGAAACACCATATATTTT.

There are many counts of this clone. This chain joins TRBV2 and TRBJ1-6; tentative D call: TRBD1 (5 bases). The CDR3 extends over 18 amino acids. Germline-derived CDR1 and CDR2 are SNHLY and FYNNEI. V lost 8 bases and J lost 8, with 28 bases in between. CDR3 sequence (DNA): TGTGCCAGCGATGCTCAGGGAGACGATAAAAACTTGTATTCACCCCTCCACTTT. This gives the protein CASDAQGDDKNLYSPLHF.

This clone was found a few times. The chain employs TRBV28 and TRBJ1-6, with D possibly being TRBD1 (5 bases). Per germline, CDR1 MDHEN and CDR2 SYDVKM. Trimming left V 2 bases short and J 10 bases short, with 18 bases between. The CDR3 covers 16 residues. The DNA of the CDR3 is TGTGCCAGCAGTTTAACCGGGGGACTCGCTTTCTCACCCCTCCACTTT. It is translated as CASSLTGGLAFSPLHF.

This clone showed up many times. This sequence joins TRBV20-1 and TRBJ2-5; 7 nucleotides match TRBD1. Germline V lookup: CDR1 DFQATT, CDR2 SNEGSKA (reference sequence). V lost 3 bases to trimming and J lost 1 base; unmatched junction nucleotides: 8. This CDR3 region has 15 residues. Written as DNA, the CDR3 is TGCAGTGCTAGTCCAACCCGACAGGGCCAAGAGACCCAGTACTTC. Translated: CSASPTRQGQETQYF.

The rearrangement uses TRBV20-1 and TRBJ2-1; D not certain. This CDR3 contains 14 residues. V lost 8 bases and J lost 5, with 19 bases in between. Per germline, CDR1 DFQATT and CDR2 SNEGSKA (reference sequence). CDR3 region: CSSLAPGFHNEQFF. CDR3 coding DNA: TGCAGTTCTTTAGCCCCCGGCTTCCACAATGAGCAGTTCTTC.

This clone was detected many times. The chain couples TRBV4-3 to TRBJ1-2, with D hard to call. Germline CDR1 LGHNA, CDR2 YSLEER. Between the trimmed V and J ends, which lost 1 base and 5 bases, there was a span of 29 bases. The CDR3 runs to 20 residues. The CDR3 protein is CASSQGAPKGAIHLFYGYTF. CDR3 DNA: TGCGCCAGCAGCCAAGGGGCCCCCAAGGGTGCTATCCACCTCTTTTATGGCTACACCTTC.

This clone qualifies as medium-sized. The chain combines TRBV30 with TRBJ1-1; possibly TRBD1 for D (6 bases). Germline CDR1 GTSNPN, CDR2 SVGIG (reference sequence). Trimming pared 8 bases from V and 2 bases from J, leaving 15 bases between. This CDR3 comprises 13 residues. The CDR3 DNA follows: TGTGCCGGCACCGGGACACTCAACACTGAAGCTTTCTTT. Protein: CAGTGTLNTEAFF.